A selection of T cell receptor beta chains follows, all from one sample in a study of cytomegalovirus exposure and HLA in healthy donors. Libraries were prepared by immunoSEQ multiplex PCR; TCRdb keeps only in-frame clonotypes and omits some of them. Of about 68,000 clones listed, about 90% were seen once; the top ten hold approximately 3.4%. Sequenced material: PBMCs. These receptors were collected from a man aged 18 to 29 in good health and CMV-seronegative. CDR3s include the opening cysteine and the closing phenylalanine or tryptophan. D genes are given only for firm matches. Size tells how often a clone was seen (once, few, many) or the class of an expanded clone, and some rows leave it out.

V gene: TRBV2
J gene: TRBJ2-5
clone size: once
D gene: TRBD2
CDR3 length: 15
CDR3 protein: CASTDGLAGRETQYF
CDR3 DNA: TGTGCCAGCACAGATGGACTAGCGGGTAGGGAGACCCAGTACTTC

V gene: TRBV7-2
J gene: TRBJ2-7
clone size: NA
D gene: TRBD2
CDR3 length: 16
CDR3 protein: CASSVSGTSGAYEQYF
CDR3 DNA: TGTGCCAGCAGCGTTTCCGGGACTAGCGGTGCCTACGAGCAGTACTTC

V gene: TRBV7-2
J gene: TRBJ2-7
clone size: NA
D gene: NA
CDR3 length: 13
CDR3 protein: CATGGPPLFEQYF
CDR3 DNA: TGTGCCACCGGGGGACCGCCATTGTTCGAGCAGTACTTC

V gene: TRBV7-6
J gene: TRBJ2-1
clone size: NA
D gene: NA
CDR3 length: 16
CDR3 protein: CASSLWSIRSYNEQFF
CDR3 DNA: TGTGCCAGCAGCTTATGGAGCATTCGCTCCTACAATGAGCAGTTCTTC

V gene: TRBV5-5
J gene: TRBJ1-5
clone size: NA
D gene: NA
CDR3 length: 15
CDR3 protein: CASSFYPFVDQPQHF
CDR3 DNA: TGTGCCAGCAGCTTCTATCCATTCGTTGATCAGCCCCAGCATTTT

V gene: TRBV4-1
J gene: TRBJ1-2
clone size: NA
D gene: TRBD1
CDR3 length: 19
CDR3 protein: CASSPLEVGQGAENYGYTF
CDR3 DNA: TGCGCCAGCAGCCCTCTCGAAGTGGGACAGGGGGCGGAGAACTATGGCTACACCTTC

V gene: TRBV6-5
J gene: TRBJ1-2
clone size: NA
D gene: NA
CDR3 length: 13
CDR3 protein: CASTVDRRGGYTF
CDR3 DNA: TGTGCCAGCACCGTAGACCGGAGAGGGGGCTACACCTTC

V gene: TRBV5-4
J gene: TRBJ2-7
clone size: once
D gene: TRBD2
CDR3 length: 16
CDR3 protein: CASSPSLAGGMNEQYF
CDR3 DNA: TGTGCCAGCAGCCCAAGCCTAGCGGGAGGGATGAACGAGCAGTACTTC

V gene: TRBV28
J gene: TRBJ1-2
clone size: NA
D gene: NA
CDR3 length: 15
CDR3 protein: CATSSPPDSFYGYTF
CDR3 DNA: TGTGCCACCTCTTCCCCTCCGGACAGCTTCTATGGCTACACCTTC

V gene: TRBV5-6
J gene: TRBJ1-2
clone size: NA
D gene: TRBD1
CDR3 length: 15
CDR3 protein: CASSFPDRPNYGYTF
CDR3 DNA: TGTGCCAGCAGCTTCCCGGACAGGCCGAACTATGGCTACACCTTC

V gene: TRBV19
J gene: TRBJ2-1
clone size: NA
D gene: TRBD2
CDR3 length: 18
CDR3 protein: CASSSPLAGAGPYNEQFF
CDR3 DNA: TGTGCCAGTAGTTCCCCACTAGCGGGGGCAGGCCCCTACAATGAGCAGTTCTTC

V gene: TRBV19
J gene: TRBJ2-3
clone size: few
D gene: NA
CDR3 length: 16
CDR3 protein: CASSTTDTATTDTQYF
CDR3 DNA: TGTGCCAGTAGTACTACCGATACTGCTACCACAGATACGCAGTATTTT

V gene: TRBV7-7
J gene: TRBJ2-7
clone size: NA
D gene: NA
CDR3 length: 13
CDR3 protein: CASSSHDPGSQYF
CDR3 DNA: TGTGCTAGCAGCTCACACGACCCCGGGAGCCAGTACTTC

V gene: TRBV7-2
J gene: TRBJ1-1
clone size: NA
D gene: NA
CDR3 length: 14
CDR3 protein: CASSPDRMNTEAFF
CDR3 DNA: TGTGCCAGCAGCCCGGACAGAATGAACACTGAAGCTTTCTTT

V gene: TRBV15
J gene: TRBJ2-1
clone size: NA
D gene: TRBD2
CDR3 length: 18
CDR3 protein: CATSRDSLVGGRYNEQFF
CDR3 DNA: TGTGCCACCAGCAGAGATAGTCTGGTGGGCGGGAGGTACAATGAGCAGTTCTTC

V gene: TRBV10-3
J gene: TRBJ1-5
clone size: NA
D gene: TRBD1
CDR3 length: 14
CDR3 protein: CAVSGTAQDQPQHF
CDR3 DNA: TGTGCCGTTTCCGGGACAGCACAGGATCAGCCCCAGCATTTT

V gene: TRBV19
J gene: TRBJ2-1
clone size: NA
D gene: TRBD2
CDR3 length: 13
CDR3 protein: CASSSGGYNEQFF
CDR3 DNA: TGTGCCAGTAGTAGCGGGGGGTACAATGAGCAGTTCTTC

V gene: TRBV7-3
J gene: TRBJ1-5
clone size: NA
D gene: TRBD1
CDR3 length: 17
CDR3 protein: CASSTTPTGGYVEPQHF
CDR3 DNA: TGTGCCAGCAGCACCACCCCGACAGGGGGCTATGTGGAGCCCCAGCATTTT

V gene: TRBV29-1
J gene: TRBJ2-5
clone size: NA
D gene: NA
CDR3 length: 13
CDR3 protein: CSVWAGARETQYF
CDR3 DNA: TGCAGCGTTTGGGCAGGGGCAAGAGAGACCCAGTACTTC

V gene: TRBV7-9
J gene: TRBJ1-2
clone size: NA
D gene: NA
CDR3 length: 15
CDR3 protein: CASSQGPDPREGYTF
CDR3 DNA: TGTGCCAGCAGCCAGGGGCCGGACCCTCGGGAAGGCTACACCTTC

V gene: TRBV28
J gene: TRBJ2-1
clone size: NA
D gene: NA
CDR3 length: 12
CDR3 protein: CATVYSNNEQFF
CDR3 DNA: TGTGCCACCGTATACTCGAACAATGAGCAGTTCTTC

V gene: TRBV19
J gene: TRBJ2-1
clone size: NA
D gene: TRBD2
CDR3 length: 14
CDR3 protein: CASTSGRAKNEQFF
CDR3 DNA: TGTGCCAGCACTAGCGGGAGGGCCAAAAATGAGCAGTTCTTC

V gene: TRBV27
J gene: TRBJ2-5
clone size: NA
D gene: TRBD1
CDR3 length: 14
CDR3 protein: CASSLAGGGETQYF
CDR3 DNA: TGTGCCAGCAGTTTGGCAGGGGGCGGCGAGACCCAGTACTTC

V gene: TRBV7-2
J gene: TRBJ2-3
clone size: NA
D gene: NA
CDR3 length: 15
CDR3 protein: CASSLAARSPDTQYF
CDR3 DNA: TGTGCCAGCTCCCTGGCGGCTCGCTCCCCAGATACGCAGTATTTT

V gene: TRBV4-3
J gene: TRBJ1-1
clone size: NA
D gene: NA
CDR3 length: 14
CDR3 protein: CASSHGTGNTEAFF
CDR3 DNA: TGCGCCAGCAGCCACGGAACAGGGAACACTGAAGCTTTCTTT

V gene: TRBV7-9
J gene: TRBJ1-1
clone size: NA
D gene: NA
CDR3 length: 14
CDR3 protein: CASLQDGGATEAFF
CDR3 DNA: TGTGCCAGCCTACAGGACGGAGGGGCCACTGAAGCTTTCTTT

V gene: TRBV29-1
J gene: TRBJ2-7
clone size: NA
D gene: NA
CDR3 length: 11
CDR3 protein: CSVSTGYEQYF
CDR3 DNA: TGCAGCGTTTCGACAGGCTACGAGCAGTACTTC

V gene: TRBV15
J gene: TRBJ1-2
clone size: NA
D gene: NA
CDR3 length: 18
CDR3 protein: CATSRDESSGRRINGYTF
CDR3 DNA: TGTGCCACCAGCAGAGATGAATCGTCTGGGCGCAGGATCAATGGCTACACCTTC

V gene: TRBV30
J gene: TRBJ2-1
clone size: NA
D gene: TRBD2
CDR3 length: 16
CDR3 protein: CAWSQALAGVGNEQFF
CDR3 DNA: TGTGCCTGGAGTCAGGCCTTAGCGGGAGTCGGCAATGAGCAGTTCTTC

V gene: TRBV7-9
J gene: TRBJ2-7
clone size: NA
D gene: NA
CDR3 length: 16
CDR3 protein: CASSSTSNWFSYEQYF
CDR3 DNA: TGTGCCAGCAGTTCAACCAGTAATTGGTTTTCCTACGAGCAGTACTTC

V gene: TRBV5-8
J gene: TRBJ1-5
clone size: NA
D gene: NA
CDR3 length: 15
CDR3 protein: CASSLGQGPGRPQHF
CDR3 DNA: TGTGCCAGCAGCTTGGGCCAGGGGCCCGGGCGGCCCCAGCATTTT

V gene: TRBV4-3
J gene: TRBJ2-7
clone size: NA
D gene: TRBD1
CDR3 length: 13
CDR3 protein: CASSRQGNYEQYF
CDR3 DNA: TGCGCCAGCAGCCGACAGGGGAACTACGAGCAGTACTTC

V gene: TRBV28
J gene: TRBJ1-4
clone size: NA
D gene: TRBD1
CDR3 length: 15
CDR3 protein: CASSWPGQGDEKLFF
CDR3 DNA: TGTGCCAGCAGTTGGCCGGGACAGGGGGATGAAAAACTGTTTTTT

V gene: TRBV4-3
J gene: TRBJ2-3
clone size: NA
D gene: NA
CDR3 length: 16
CDR3 protein: CASSQAFFGGTDTQYF
CDR3 DNA: TGCGCCAGCAGCCAAGCTTTCTTCGGGGGCACAGATACGCAGTATTTT

V gene: TRBV11-2
J gene: TRBJ1-5
clone size: NA
D gene: NA
CDR3 length: 16
CDR3 protein: CASSLGSGSGNQPQHF
CDR3 DNA: TGTGCCAGCAGCTTAGGGTCCGGGTCTGGCAATCAGCCCCAGCATTTT

V gene: TRBV7-2
J gene: TRBJ2-1
clone size: NA
D gene: NA
CDR3 length: 17
CDR3 protein: CASSFPAGGRLYNEQFF
CDR3 DNA: TGTGCCAGCAGCTTTCCTGCCGGGGGAAGGCTATATAATGAGCAGTTCTTC

V gene: TRBV7-2
J gene: TRBJ2-5
clone size: NA
D gene: TRBD2
CDR3 length: 14
CDR3 protein: CATASGGGQETQYF
CDR3 DNA: TGTGCCACCGCTAGCGGGGGGGGCCAAGAGACCCAGTACTTC

V gene: TRBV9
J gene: TRBJ2-3
clone size: NA
D gene: NA
CDR3 length: 14
CDR3 protein: CASSVGGRTDTQYF
CDR3 DNA: TGTGCCAGCAGCGTAGGAGGTCGGACAGATACGCAGTATTTT

V gene: TRBV6-6
J gene: TRBJ1-1
clone size: once
D gene: TRBD1
CDR3 length: 16
CDR3 protein: CASSYGTGALVTEAFF
CDR3 DNA: TGTGCCAGCAGTTACGGGACAGGGGCCTTGGTGACTGAAGCTTTCTTT

V gene: TRBV28
J gene: TRBJ1-4
clone size: NA
D gene: NA
CDR3 length: 13
CDR3 protein: CACLGPGNEKLFF
CDR3 DNA: TGTGCCTGCCTCGGCCCGGGAAATGAAAAACTGTTTTTT

V gene: TRBV4-1
J gene: TRBJ2-1
clone size: NA
D gene: TRBD2
CDR3 length: 18
CDR3 protein: CASSQEDLSLVAGDEQFF
CDR3 DNA: TGCGCCAGCAGCCAAGAGGATCTTTCGCTGGTAGCGGGAGATGAGCAGTTCTTC

V gene: TRBV7-2
J gene: TRBJ2-7
clone size: NA
D gene: NA
CDR3 length: 14
CDR3 protein: CASSLWDSTYEQYF
CDR3 DNA: TGTGCCAGCAGCTTATGGGACTCAACCTACGAGCAGTACTTC

V gene: TRBV7-9
J gene: TRBJ2-7
clone size: NA
D gene: NA
CDR3 length: 13
CDR3 protein: CASSKHSPYEQYF
CDR3 DNA: TGTGCCAGCAGCAAACATAGCCCCTACGAGCAGTACTTC

V gene: TRBV30
J gene: TRBJ1-2
clone size: NA
D gene: NA
CDR3 length: 11
CDR3 protein: CALHKNGGYTF
CDR3 DNA: TGTGCCTTACATAAAAATGGTGGCTACACCTTC

V gene: TRBV6-5
J gene: TRBJ2-1
clone size: NA
D gene: TRBD2
CDR3 length: 14
CDR3 protein: CASRKTSGLYGQFF
CDR3 DNA: TGTGCCAGCAGGAAGACTAGCGGGCTTTATGGGCAGTTCTTC

V gene: TRBV9
J gene: TRBJ2-4
clone size: once
D gene: TRBD2
CDR3 length: 14
CDR3 protein: CASSVDLREGIQYF
CDR3 DNA: TGTGCCAGCAGCGTAGACCTTAGGGAGGGCATTCAGTACTTC

V gene: TRBV29-1
J gene: TRBJ2-1
clone size: NA
D gene: NA
CDR3 length: 14
CDR3 protein: CSVIPGQGYNEQFF
CDR3 DNA: TGCAGCGTTATTCCAGGACAAGGCTACAATGAGCAGTTCTTC

V gene: TRBV7-3
J gene: TRBJ1-1
clone size: NA
D gene: NA
CDR3 length: 14
CDR3 protein: CASSPQERGGKAFF
CDR3 DNA: TGTGCCAGCAGCCCCCAGGAAAGGGGGGGCAAAGCTTTCTTT

V gene: TRBV4-3
J gene: TRBJ2-1
clone size: NA
D gene: NA
CDR3 length: 15
CDR3 protein: CASSQELTDYNEQFF
CDR3 DNA: TGCGCCAGCAGCCAAGAGCTAACTGACTACAATGAGCAGTTCTTC

V gene: TRBV5-1
J gene: TRBJ2-4
clone size: once
D gene: NA
CDR3 length: 16
CDR3 protein: CAVGEGEGRAKNIQYF
CDR3 DNA: TGCGCCGTGGGAGAGGGAGAAGGTCGAGCCAAAAACATTCAGTACTTC

V gene: TRBV28
J gene: TRBJ1-5
clone size: NA
D gene: TRBD1
CDR3 length: 14
CDR3 protein: CASSRDRVNQPQHF
CDR3 DNA: TGTGCCAGCAGTCGGGACAGGGTCAATCAGCCCCAGCATTTT

V gene: TRBV6-5
J gene: TRBJ2-7
clone size: NA
D gene: NA
CDR3 length: 13
CDR3 protein: CASSYFRGYEQYF
CDR3 DNA: TGTGCCAGCAGTTACTTTAGGGGGTATGAGCAGTACTTC

V gene: TRBV28
J gene: TRBJ2-3
clone size: NA
D gene: NA
CDR3 length: 14
CDR3 protein: CASSRPGDTDTQYF
CDR3 DNA: TGTGCCAGCAGTCGGCCGGGAGACACAGATACGCAGTATTTT

V gene: TRBV6-1
J gene: TRBJ2-7
clone size: NA
D gene: NA
CDR3 length: 14
CDR3 protein: CASSENPRSYEQYF
CDR3 DNA: TGTGCCAGCAGTGAAAACCCTCGCAGCTACGAGCAGTACTTC

V gene: TRBV5-1
J gene: TRBJ2-2
clone size: NA
D gene: NA
CDR3 length: 15
CDR3 protein: CASSWDTRNTGELFF
CDR3 DNA: TGCGCCAGCAGCTGGGACACAAGGAACACCGGGGAGCTGTTTTTT